Each of the 27 T cell receptor beta chains below was sequenced from the same sample in a study of cytomegalovirus exposure and HLA in healthy donors. Researchers ran the PCR with 60 Vbeta and 13 Jbeta primers. Sequencing used immunoSEQ multiplex PCR; TCRdb keeps in-frame clones, though not all of them. Among around 230,000 clones listed, 82% were seen once. The specimen sequenced was PBMCs. Receptors originate from a man aged 35-49 years in good health and CMV-seropositive.

The chain recombines TRBV19 with TRBJ2-2; TRBD2 aligns across 7 bases. This CDR3 region has 15 residues. The V segment lost 6 bases and the J segment 7 bases; nucleotides outside the gene matches: 11. CDR1 is LNHDA, CDR2 SQIVND, per germline (reference sequence). CDR3 region: CASSGGSLLGGELFF. The CDR3 DNA reads TGTGCCAGTAGCGGGGGGTCCCTTCTAGGCGGGGAGCTGTTTTTT.

V is TRBV5-5 and J is TRBJ2-3, with D possibly being TRBD2 (6 bases). CDR1 SGHKS and CDR2 YYEKEE come from the germline V gene (reference sequence). This CDR3 spans 16 amino acids. V was shortened by 3 bases and J by 2 bases, with 16 bases between the two germline ends. The CDR3 loop reads CASSSLGTDYTDTQYF. In DNA form, the CDR3 reads TGTGCCAGCAGCTCCCTCGGGACGGACTACACAGATACGCAGTATTTT.

This chain joins TRBV6-5 and TRBJ2-3, with D possibly matching TRBD2 (5 bases). V was cut by 5 bases and J by 1 base, with 10 bases left in between. Germline assignment: CDR1 MNHEY and CDR2 SVGAGI. The CDR3 contains 14 residues. CDR3 sequence: CASSRTWGTDTQYF. DNA of the CDR3: TGTGCCAGCAGTCGGACTTGGGGCACAGATACGCAGTATTTT.

This chain links TRBV15 with TRBJ1-2; 7 bases agree with TRBD1. V shed 1 base and J 3 bases; nucleotides not matched to a gene: 2. Germline-derived CDR1 and CDR2 are LNHNV and YYDKDF (reference sequence). This CDR3 has 14 residues. The DNA for the CDR3 is TGTGCCACCAGCAGAGTTCAGGGGGACTATGGCTACACCTTC. This encodes CATSRVQGDYGYTF.

The CDR3 region has the DNA TGTGCCAGCAGCGAGGGGGCCGGGGAGCTGTTTTTT. It specifies CASSEGAGELFF. The chain joins TRBV6-5 to TRBJ2-2, with D possibly TRBD1 on 6 matching bases. The CDR3 spans 12 residues. V lost 6 bases, J lost 6 bases, and 8 bases lay in between. CDR1 and CDR2 from the germline V gene are MNHEY and SVGAGI.

This clone was seen a handful of times. The gene calls are TRBV7-9 and TRBJ1-1; possible D gene TRBD1, 6 bases. The CDR3 is 14 residues long. V was cut by 4 bases and J by 0 bases, with 9 bases left in between. Per germline, CDR1 SEHNR and CDR2 FQNEAQ (reference sequence). For the CDR3, the DNA is TGTGCCAGCAGCTCTCAGGGGATGAACACTGAAGCTTTCTTT. Amino acids: CASSSQGMNTEAFF.

The genes are TRBV19 and TRBJ1-2; unclear D gene. Looked up from germline, CDR1 is LNHDA and CDR2 is SQIVND (reference sequence). V gave up 0 bases and J gave up 4 bases, with 6 bases separating them. This CDR3 spans 13 amino acids. DNA for the CDR3: TGTGCCAGTAGTATAGAACAGTCCTATGGCTACACCTTC. It codes for CASSIEQSYGYTF.

The chain recombines TRBV30 with TRBJ2-7, with TRBD2 identical over 8 bases. The CDR3 sequence is 12 residues long. Trimming took 3 bases from V and 6 from J; bases not matched to a gene: 4. Germline V lookup: CDR1 GTSNPN, CDR2 SVGIG (reference sequence). The CDR3 loop is CAWRGLAREQYF. The CDR3 bases are TGTGCCTGGAGAGGACTAGCCCGCGAGCAGTACTTC.

This clone was seen a single time. CDR3: CATSRERGGLARYNEQFF. For the CDR3, the DNA is TGTGCCACCAGCAGAGAGAGGGGGGGGCTAGCGCGATACAATGAGCAGTTCTTC. The genes are TRBV15 and TRBJ2-1, with D perhaps TRBD2 (7 bases). Deletions cut 0 bases from V and 4 bases from J, with 19 bases between. The CDR3 consists of 18 residues. The germline V gene encodes CDR1 LNHNV and CDR2 YYDKDF (reference sequence).

The genes are TRBV6-6 and TRBJ1-5; no reliable D call. V lost 2 bases and J lost 5, with 13 bases in between. The CDR3 covers 15 residues. Germline values: CDR1 MNHNY, CDR2 SVGAGI (reference sequence). The CDR3 nucleotides are TGTGCCAGCAGTTACACCTCTAGCCCCTATCAGCCCCAGCATTTT. Translated, it gives CASSYTSSPYQPQHF.

V and J are TRBV7-9 and TRBJ2-3, with 9 bases identical to TRBD2. The CDR3 is 17 residues long. Germline V lookup: CDR1 SEHNR, CDR2 FQNEAQ (reference sequence). With V trimmed by 4 bases and J by 6 bases, 14 bases remained unmatched. The CDR3 DNA reads as TGTGCCAGCAGCTCAATAACCTTGCGGGAGGGAAGGGATACGCAGTATTTT. As protein: CASSSITLREGRDTQYF.

The chain is built from TRBV13 and TRBJ2-6; 8 bases are a match to TRBD2. CDR3 length: 18 amino acids. V lost 3 bases to trimming and J lost 4 bases; unmatched junction nucleotides: 11. CDR1 is PRHDT and CDR2 is FYEKMQ in the germline V gene (reference sequence). As DNA, the CDR3 is TGTGCCAGCAGCTTCCAGCTAGCGGGCGGCCCCGGGGCCAACGTCCTGACTTTC. Translation: CASSFQLAGGPGANVLTF.

In nucleotides, the CDR3 is TGTGCCAGCAGCTTAGATACCTACGAGCAGTACTTC. This gives the protein CASSLDTYEQYF. The V call is TRBV7-2, the J call TRBJ2-7, with no clear D. The CDR3 consists of 12 residues. The V gene's germline CDR1 is SGHTA and CDR2 FQGNSA. V lost 1 base to trimming and J lost 2 bases, with 3 bases between them.

The V and J genes are TRBV4-2 and TRBJ2-1, with 8 bases that match TRBD1. The V segment lost 0 bases and the J segment 4 bases; nucleotides outside the gene matches: 14. The CDR3 totals 19 residues. The V gene's germline CDR1 is LGHNA and CDR2 YNFKEQ. CDR3 protein: CASSQEGEYRDRPYNEQFF. CDR3 bases: TGTGCCAGCAGCCAAGAGGGTGAATACCGGGACAGGCCTTACAATGAGCAGTTCTTC.

This rearrangement joins TRBV7-2 to TRBJ1-5, with 7 bases fitting TRBD1. Per the germline V gene, CDR1 is SGHTA and CDR2 is FQGNSA. This CDR3 has 15 amino acids. The trim removed 6 bases at V and 4 bases at J, leaving 9 bases unmatched. DNA for the CDR3: TGTGCCAGCAGGCGTCAGGGGGAAGGGAATCAGCCCCAGCATTTT. Protein sequence: CASRRQGEGNQPQHF.

The gene calls are TRBV27 and TRBJ1-2; 7 bases are a match to TRBD1. J gave up 1 base and V 5 bases, and 10 bases lay outside the gene matches. Germline values: CDR1 MNHEY, CDR2 SMNVEV (reference sequence). CDR3 length: 16 amino acids. The CDR3 DNA reads TGTGCCAGCAGTCCCGGACAGGCGCCTCGTAACTATGGCTACACCTTC. Protein product: CASSPGQAPRNYGYTF.

The chain links TRBV11-1 to TRBJ2-1, with D maybe TRBD2 (5 bases). CDR3 length: 17 residues. Trimming removed 0 bases at V and 1 base at J, with 13 bases between. The germline V gene encodes CDR1 SGHAT and CDR2 FQDESV (reference sequence). The CDR3 loop reads CASSLALRAVSYNEQFF. DNA of the CDR3: TGTGCCAGCAGCTTAGCGTTGAGGGCGGTATCCTACAATGAGCAGTTCTTC. The full variable domain, with the rest looked up from reference TRBV11-1 and TRBJ2-1, is EAEVAQSPRYKITEKSQAVAFWCDPISGHATLYWYRQILGQGPELLVQFQDESVVDDSQLPKDRFSAERLKGVDSTLKIQPAELGDSAMYLCASSLALRAVSYNEQFFGPGTRLTVL.

The chain carries TRBV9 and TRBJ2-3, with 12 bases identical to TRBD2. Trimming cost V 4 bases and J 5 bases; bases outside gene matches: 8. The CDR3 spans 16 residues. Germline V CDR1 and CDR2: SGDLS, YYNGEE. DNA for the CDR3: TGTGCCAGCAGCAAGGCTAGCGGGAGGGCCTTAGATACGCAGTATTTT. Translated: CASSKASGRALDTQYF.

V usage is TRBV6-5 and J usage is TRBJ1-1; possible D gene TRBD1, 6 bases. Trimming removed 0 bases at V and 5 bases at J, with 10 bases between. The CDR3 is 14 residues long. The germline CDR1 and CDR2 sequences are MNHEY and SVGAGI. The CDR3 sequence is CASSYSGAGTEAFF. In DNA form, the CDR3 reads TGTGCCAGCAGTTACTCGGGGGCTGGGACTGAAGCTTTCTTT.

A remark on this clone: The same CDR3 is also encoded by other DNA sequences in this sample. The CDR3 DNA reads TGTGCCAGCTCATCAGGACTAGCTGAGCAAGAGACCCAGTACTTC. Translation gives CASSSGLAEQETQYF. The J gene is TRBJ2-5, the V gene TRBV18, with 8 bases lining up with TRBD2. The CDR3 runs 15 residues. The germline V gene encodes CDR1 KGHSH and CDR2 LQKENI. Trimming removed 5 bases from V and 2 bases from J; junction bases left unmatched: 7.

The J gene is TRBJ2-3, the V gene TRBV4-2, with 11 positions matching TRBD2. The V gene's germline CDR1 is LGHNA and CDR2 YNFKEQ. This CDR3 has 16 residues. V gave up 4 bases and J gave up 3 bases; unmatched junction bases: 6. The CDR3 nucleotides are TGTGCCAGCAGCCCCCCTAGCGGGAGGTCAACAGATACGCAGTATTTT. It yields the protein CASSPPSGRSTDTQYF.

The chain has TRBV7-2 and TRBJ2-1, with 10 bases identical to TRBD2. Germline CDR1 SGHTA, CDR2 FQGNSA. The trim removed 2 bases at V and 5 bases at J, leaving 0 bases unmatched. This CDR3 has 14 residues. CDR3 region: CASSLTSGNNEQFF. CDR3 DNA sequence: TGTGCCAGCAGCTTAACTAGCGGGAACAATGAGCAGTTCTTC.

This clone was observed a handful of times. This chain links TRBV5-6 with TRBJ2-7; possibly TRBD2 for D (5 bases). Trimming left V 0 bases short and J 5 bases short, with 9 bases between. Per the germline V gene, CDR1 is SGHDT and CDR2 is YYEEEE. The CDR3 has 13 amino acids. The CDR3 sequence: CASSLGPGNEQYV. CDR3 nucleotide sequence: TGTGCCAGCAGCTTGGGACCCGGGAACGAGCAGTACGTC.

Comments on this clone: Other nucleotide sequences from this sample produce the same CDR3. The CDR3 DNA is TGCAGCGTTGGGGGCGCGACCTACGAGCAGTACTTC. Encoded protein: CSVGGATYEQYF. The rearrangement links TRBV29-1 to TRBJ2-7; weak D call: TRBD1 (5 bases). Trimming shortened V by 4 bases and J by 2 bases, and 9 bases separated the two germline ends. Germline loops: CDR1 SQVTM, CDR2 ANQGSEA. CDR3 size: 12 residues.

The chain joins TRBV15 to TRBJ1-2; D is uncertain. Trimming cost V 1 base and J 2 bases, with 8 bases left between them. The germline CDR1 and CDR2 sequences are LNHNV and YYDKDF (reference sequence). This CDR3 is built from 14 residues. The CDR3 DNA is TGTGCCACCAGCAGAGGCGGGAGCAACTATGGCTACACCTTC. This sequence encodes CATSRGGSNYGYTF.

The chain combines TRBV11-3 with TRBJ2-5, with TRBD1 as a possible D gene (6 bases). CDR3 length: 13 amino acids. With 5 bases removed from V and 4 bases from J, the gap between germline ends came to 11 bases. Per the germline V gene, CDR1 is SGHNT and CDR2 is YENEEA. The CDR3 DNA reads as TGTGCCAGCAGCCAACAGGGTTCAGAGACCCAGTACTTC. It encodes CASSQQGSETQYF.

The chain employs TRBV9 and TRBJ2-3, with D perhaps TRBD2 (6 bases). Trimming pared 0 bases from V and 3 bases from J, leaving 14 bases between. In germline, CDR1 is SGDLS, CDR2 YYNGEE. This CDR3 has 16 residues. CDR3 DNA: TGTGCCAGCAGCGTAGGGGAAGGGAGGAGGACAGATACGCAGTATTTT. As protein: CASSVGEGRRTDTQYF.